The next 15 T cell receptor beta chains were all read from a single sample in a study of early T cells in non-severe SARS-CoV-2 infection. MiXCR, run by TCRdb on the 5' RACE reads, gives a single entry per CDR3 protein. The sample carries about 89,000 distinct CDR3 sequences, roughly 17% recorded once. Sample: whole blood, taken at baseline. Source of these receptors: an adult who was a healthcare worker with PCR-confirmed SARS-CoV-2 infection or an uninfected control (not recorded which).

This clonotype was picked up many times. For the CDR3, the DNA is TGTGCCAGCAGCTTAGATCTGCCGGTCTCCTACAATGAGCAGTTCTTC. Translation gives CASSLDLPVSYNEQFF. The rearrangement links TRBV11-2 to TRBJ2-1; D gene unclear. Trimming pared 0 bases from V and 0 bases from J, leaving 9 bases between. Germline V lookup: CDR1 SGHAT, CDR2 FQNNGV. The CDR3 sequence is 16 residues long.

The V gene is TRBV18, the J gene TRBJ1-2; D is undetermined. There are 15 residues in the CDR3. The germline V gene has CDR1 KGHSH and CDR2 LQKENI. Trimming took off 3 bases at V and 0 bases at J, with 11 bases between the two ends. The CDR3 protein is CASSPSASPNYGYTF. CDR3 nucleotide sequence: TGTGCCAGCTCACCCAGCGCCAGCCCTAACTATGGCTACACCTTC. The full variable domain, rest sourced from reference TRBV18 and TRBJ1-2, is NAGVMQNPRHLVRRRGQEARLRCSPMKGHSHVYWYRQLPEEGLKFMVYLQKENIIDESGMPKERFSAEFPKEGPSILRIQQVVRGDSAAYFCASSPSASPNYGYTFGSGTRLTVV.

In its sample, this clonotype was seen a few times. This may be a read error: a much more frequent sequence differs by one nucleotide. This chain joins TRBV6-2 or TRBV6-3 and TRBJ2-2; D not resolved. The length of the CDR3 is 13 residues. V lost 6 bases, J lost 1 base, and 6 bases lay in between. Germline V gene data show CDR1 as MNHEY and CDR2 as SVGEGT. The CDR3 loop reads CASSLRNTGELFF. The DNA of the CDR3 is TGTGCCAGCAGCTTAAGGAACACCGGGGAGCTGTTTTTT.

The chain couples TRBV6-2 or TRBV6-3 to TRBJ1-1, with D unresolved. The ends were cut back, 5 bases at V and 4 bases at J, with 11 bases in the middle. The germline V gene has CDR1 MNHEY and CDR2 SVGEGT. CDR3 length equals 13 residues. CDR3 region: CASSTLASTEAFF. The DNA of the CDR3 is TGTGCCAGCAGTACCCTGGCTTCCACTGAAGCTTTCTTT.

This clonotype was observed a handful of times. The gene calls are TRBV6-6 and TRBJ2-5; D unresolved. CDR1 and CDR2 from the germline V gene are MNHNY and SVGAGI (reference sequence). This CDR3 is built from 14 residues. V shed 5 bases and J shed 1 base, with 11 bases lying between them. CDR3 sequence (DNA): TGTGCCAGCAGTCCCCTGGGAACCCAAGAGACCCAGTACTTC. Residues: CASSPLGTQETQYF.

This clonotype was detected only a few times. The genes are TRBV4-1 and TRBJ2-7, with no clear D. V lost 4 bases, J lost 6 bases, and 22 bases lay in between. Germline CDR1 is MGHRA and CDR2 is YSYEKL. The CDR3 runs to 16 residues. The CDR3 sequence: CASSRIRSRPGPEQYF. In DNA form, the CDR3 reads TGCGCCAGCAGCCGAATAAGGTCGAGGCCCGGGCCCGAGCAGTACTTC.

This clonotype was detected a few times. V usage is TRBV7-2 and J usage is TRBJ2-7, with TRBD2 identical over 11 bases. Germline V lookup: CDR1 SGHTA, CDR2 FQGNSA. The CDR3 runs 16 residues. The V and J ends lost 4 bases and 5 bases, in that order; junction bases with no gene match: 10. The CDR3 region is CASSSYSGRAFNEQYF. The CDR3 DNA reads TGTGCCAGCAGCTCCTATAGCGGGAGGGCCTTTAACGAGCAGTACTTC.

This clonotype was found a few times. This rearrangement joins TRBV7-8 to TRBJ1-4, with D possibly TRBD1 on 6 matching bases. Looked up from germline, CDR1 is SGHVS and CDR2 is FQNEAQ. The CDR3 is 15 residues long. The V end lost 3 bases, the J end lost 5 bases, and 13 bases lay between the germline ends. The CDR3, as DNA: TGTGCCAGCAGCTTCGGGGGGCTCGGGAATGAAAAACTGTTTTTT. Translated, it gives CASSFGGLGNEKLFF.

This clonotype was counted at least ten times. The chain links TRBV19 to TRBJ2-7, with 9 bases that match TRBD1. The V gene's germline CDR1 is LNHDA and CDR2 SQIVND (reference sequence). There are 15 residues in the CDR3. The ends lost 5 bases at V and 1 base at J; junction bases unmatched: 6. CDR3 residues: CASSSSGTGSYEQYF. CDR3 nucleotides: TGTGCCAGTAGTTCCTCCGGGACAGGGTCCTACGAGCAGTACTTC.

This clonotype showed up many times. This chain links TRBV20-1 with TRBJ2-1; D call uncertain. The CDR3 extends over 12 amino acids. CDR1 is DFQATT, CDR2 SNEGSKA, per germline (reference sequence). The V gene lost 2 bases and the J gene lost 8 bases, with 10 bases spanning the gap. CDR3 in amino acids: CSARSLLHEQFF. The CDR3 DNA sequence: TGCAGTGCTAGATCTCTACTTCATGAGCAGTTCTTC.

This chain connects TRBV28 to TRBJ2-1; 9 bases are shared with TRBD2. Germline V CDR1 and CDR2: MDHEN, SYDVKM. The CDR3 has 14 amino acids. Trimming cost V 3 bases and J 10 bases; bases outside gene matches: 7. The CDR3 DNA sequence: TGTGCCAGCAGTTTGGGGGGGACTAGCTGGGAGCAGTTCTTC. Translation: CASSLGGTSWEQFF.

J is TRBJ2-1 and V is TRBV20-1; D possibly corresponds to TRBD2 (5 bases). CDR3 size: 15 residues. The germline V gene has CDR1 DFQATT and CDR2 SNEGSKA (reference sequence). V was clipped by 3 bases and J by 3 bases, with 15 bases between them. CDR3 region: CSARGGLDFYNEQFF. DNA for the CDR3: TGCAGTGCTAGGGGCGGACTCGACTTCTACAATGAGCAGTTCTTC.

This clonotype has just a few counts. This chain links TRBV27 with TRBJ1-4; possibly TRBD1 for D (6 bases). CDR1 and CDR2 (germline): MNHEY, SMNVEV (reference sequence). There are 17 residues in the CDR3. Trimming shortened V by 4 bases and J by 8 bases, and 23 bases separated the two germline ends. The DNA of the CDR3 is TGTGCCAGCAGTTCCTCCACCGCCTTCCCAGGGGCCGAAAAACTGTTTTTT. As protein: CASSSSTAFPGAEKLFF.

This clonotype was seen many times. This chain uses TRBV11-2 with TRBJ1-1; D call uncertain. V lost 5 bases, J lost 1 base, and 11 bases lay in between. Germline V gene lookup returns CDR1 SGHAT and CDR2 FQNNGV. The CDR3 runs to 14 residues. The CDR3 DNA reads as TGTGCCAGCAGCCCAACTTCCCCGAACACTGAAGCTTTCTTT. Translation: CASSPTSPNTEAFF.

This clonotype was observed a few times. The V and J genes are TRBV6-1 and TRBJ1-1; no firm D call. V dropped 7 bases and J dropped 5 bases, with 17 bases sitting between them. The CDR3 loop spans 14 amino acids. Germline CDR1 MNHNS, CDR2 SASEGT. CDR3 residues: CASNPSRGRTEAFF. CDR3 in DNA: TGTGCCAGCAACCCTTCGCGGGGTCGAACTGAAGCTTTCTTT.